The rows below give T cell receptor beta chains drawn from one sample of a study of blood T cell repertoires in COVID-19. The table came from immunoSEQ multiplex PCR; TCRdb's copy has only in-frame clones and leaves some out. The table shows 470,000 or so clones, with roughly 88% occurring only once. Sequencing was carried out using peripheral blood. The receptors derive from a human donor in a cohort sampled during active COVID-19. Both conserved end residues are part of each CDR3. The D gene is left open where the match is weak. Size is omitted from some rows. Given values are once, few, many or a class for expanded clones.

>-|TRBJ1-3|TRBV30|-
CAWNLGPGYTIYF
TGTGCCTGGAATTTGGGCCCCGGATACACCATATATTTT
>-|TRBJ1-6|TRBV30|few
CAWRTNNNSPLHF
TGTGCCTGGAGGACAAATAATAATTCACCCCTCCACTTT
>TRBD1|TRBJ1-3|TRBV5-6|-
CASSKGQPVLSGNTIYF
TGTGCCAGCAGCAAGGGACAGCCGGTACTCTCTGGAAACACCATATATTTT
>TRBD2|TRBJ2-1|TRBV19|-
CASKSSGRYSYNEQFF
TGTGCCAGTAAGAGTAGCGGGAGGTACTCCTACAATGAGCAGTTCTTC
>TRBD2|TRBJ2-2|TRBV9|once
CASSRTSGKNTGELFF
TGTGCCAGCAGCCGGACTAGCGGGAAGAACACCGGGGAGCTGTTTTTT
>-|TRBJ2-7|TRBV27|-
CASSLLGTREMGEYF
TGTGCCAGCAGTTTACTAGGGACTCGGGAGATGGGGGAGTACTTC
>TRBD1|TRBJ1-6|TRBV29-1|-
CSVRQGDNSPLHF
TGCAGCGTTAGACAGGGTGATAATTCACCCCTCCACTTT
>-|TRBJ1-1|TRBV6-6|-
CASSYSFGMNTEAFF
TGTGCCAGCAGTTACTCGTTCGGGATGAACACTGAAGCTTTCTTT
>-|TRBJ2-1|TRBV27|few
CASSLSPASNEQFF
TGTGCCAGCAGTTTAAGTCCCGCTAGCAATGAGCAGTTCTTC
>-|TRBJ2-7|TRBV4-3|-
CASSQDADLSSYEQYF
TGCGCCAGCAGCCAAGATGCGGATTTAAGCTCCTACGAGCAGTACTTC
>-|TRBJ2-1|TRBV5-4|-
CASSLRLAPNYNEQFF
TGTGCCAGCAGCTTGAGGCTAGCGCCTAACTACAATGAGCAGTTCTTC
>TRBD1|TRBJ1-3|TRBV18|-
CASSERQGTMGNTIYF
TGTGCCAGCTCAGAACGACAGGGTACAATGGGAAACACCATATATTTT
>-|TRBJ2-7|TRBV6-5|-
CASAGPYEQYF
TGTGCCAGCGCAGGCCCCTACGAGCAGTACTTC
>-|TRBJ2-2|TRBV24-1|-
CATSESQVNTGELFF
TGTGCCACCAGTGAGTCCCAGGTGAACACCGGGGAGCTGTTTTTT
>TRBD2|TRBJ2-7|TRBV28|-
CASKDQRDAARGQYF
TGTGCCAGCAAGGATCAGCGGGACGCAGCAAGGGGGCAGTACTTC
>-|TRBJ2-2|TRBV28|few
CASSITGFANTGELFF
TGTGCCAGCAGTATCACAGGGTTTGCGAACACCGGGGAGCTGTTTTTT
>-|TRBJ2-3|TRBV3-1/TRBV3-2|-
CASSQGQGTDTQYF
TGTGCCAGCAGCCAAGGGCAGGGTACAGATACGCAGTATTTT
>-|TRBJ2-1|TRBV25-1|-
CASSGRGSRSYNEQFF
TGTGCCAGCAGCGGCCGGGGGAGTAGGTCCTACAATGAGCAGTTCTTC
>TRBD1|TRBJ1-6|TRBV28|once
CASSRSTTGQSPLHF
TGTGCCAGCAGTAGATCCACGACAGGGCAATCACCCCTCCACTTT
>-|TRBJ2-1|TRBV7-8|-
CASSLEGGEQFF
TGTGCCAGCAGCTTAGAAGGGGGAGAGCAGTTCTTC
>-|TRBJ2-2|TRBV3-1/TRBV3-2|-
CASSHQWEDGELFF
TGTGCCAGCAGCCATCAATGGGAGGACGGGGAGCTGTTTTTT